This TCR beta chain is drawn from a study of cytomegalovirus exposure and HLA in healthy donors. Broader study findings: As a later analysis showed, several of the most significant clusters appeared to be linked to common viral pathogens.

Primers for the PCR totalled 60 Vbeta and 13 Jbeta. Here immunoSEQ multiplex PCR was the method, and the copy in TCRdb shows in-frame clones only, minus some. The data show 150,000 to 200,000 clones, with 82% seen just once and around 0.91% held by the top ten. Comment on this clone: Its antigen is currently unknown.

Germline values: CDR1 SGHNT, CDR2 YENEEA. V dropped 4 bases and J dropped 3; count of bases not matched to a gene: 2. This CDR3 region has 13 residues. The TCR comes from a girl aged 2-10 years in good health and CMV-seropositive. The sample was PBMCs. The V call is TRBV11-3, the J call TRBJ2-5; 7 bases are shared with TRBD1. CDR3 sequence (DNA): TGTGCCAGCAGCTCCGGGACAGAAGAGACCCAGTACTTC. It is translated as CASSSGTEETQYF.